Listed here is a single T cell receptor (beta chain). The antigen remains unidentified. The source of the sample is a study of T-cell memory formation after mild COVID-19. Study-wide findings and caveats: CD4+ contracting clones lay mainly in CM and EM, CD8+ ones in EMRA.

The CDR3 loop spans 12 amino acids. V was clipped by 6 bases and J by 4 bases, with 9 bases between them. Germline V gene lookup returns CDR1 MNHEY and CDR2 SVGAGI. TCRdb re-called the 5' RACE reads through MiXCR, storing one row per CDR3 protein. The sample has 210,000 or so distinct CDR3 sequences, roughly 30% seen once. Sequenced material: PBMCs or a T cell subset sorted from them (not recorded which). This receptor was obtained from an adult woman who had mild COVID-19 (a few samples of this study predate the infection). Cell type and time point are not known. The J gene is TRBJ1-1, the V gene TRBV6-5; D remains unclear. CDR3 DNA sequence: TGTGCCAGCAGGCTAGGTGCCACTGAAGCTTTCTTT. Protein: CASRLGATEAFF.